This T cell receptor (beta chain) was retrieved from a study of cytomegalovirus exposure and HLA in healthy donors. CDR3 length: 14 residues. Germline CDR1 and CDR2: LNHDA and SQIVND (reference sequence). V was pared by 7 bases and J by 0 bases, with 12 bases between. This table comes from immunoSEQ multiplex PCR, and its TCRdb copy is limited to in-frame clones, with some not included. The table lists about 71,000 clones, around 96% of them singletons, with around 1.5% in the top ten. Study observations and caveats: Across donors, most TCRs were seen rarely, yet some public ones were widespread. The classifier, whose performance was assessed in both the original and validation cohorts, reportedly diagnosed cytomegalovirus status with high specificity and sensitivity. The tendency of first-cohort TCR clusters to co-occur in the 120 or so validation repertoires was identified by a subsequent analysis.

The donors belonged to the approximately 120-subject validation cohort, separate from the roughly 650-subject first cohort. As regards this clone: The antigen remains unidentified.

The genes are TRBV19 and TRBJ1-2; possible D gene TRBD1, 6 bases. The sequenced material came from PBMCs. This TCR came from a young man in good health and CMV-seropositive. CDR3 in DNA: TGTGCCAGTACAGGGGAAGGGGCTAACTATGGCTACACCTTC. Translation gives CASTGEGANYGYTF.